Listed below are T cell receptor beta chains from one sample, sequenced in a study of PD-1 blockade in classical Hodgkin lymphoma. The repertoire was sequenced with immunoSEQ multiplex PCR; TCRdb's copy has only in-frame clones and lacks some. In the table there are roughly 25,000 clones, 82% of which are singletons. The source material was peripheral blood mononuclear cells (PBMCs), sampled before the second cycle of nivolumab. The receptors stem from a human donor with classical Hodgkin lymphoma. The CDR3 runs from the conserved cysteine through the conserved F or W. The D gene is left open where the match is weak. The listing skips clone size in some rows; elsewhere it reads once, few, many or a size class.

cdr3_aa cdr3_nt v_call d_call j_call clone_size
CASSLGATGDYEQYF TGTGCCAGCAGCTTGGGGGCGACAGGGGACTACGAGCAGTACTTC TRBV5-4 TRBD1 TRBJ2-7 -
CAAKGQGYSPLHF TGTGCCGCGAAGGGACAGGGGTATTCACCCCTCCACTTT TRBV2 TRBD1 TRBJ1-6 -
CANGPGIPGETF TGTGCCAACGGGCCTGGGATCCCTGGTGAGACCTTC TRBV2 - TRBJ1-2 -
CASSSLSGYLTDTQYF TGTGCCAGCAGCTCCCTGAGCGGATACCTCACAGATACGCAGTATTTT TRBV5-4 - TRBJ2-3 -
CASSPGGPEAFF TGTGCCAGCAGCCCCGGGGGTCCTGAAGCTTTCTTT TRBV7-2 - TRBJ1-1 -
CASSNNEKLFF TGTGCCAGCAGCAACAATGAAAAACTGTTTTTT TRBV7-9 - TRBJ1-4 -
CASSLARTGSPEAFF TGTGCCAGCAGTTTGGCGCGGACAGGGAGCCCTGAAGCTTTCTTT TRBV28 TRBD1 TRBJ1-1 -
CASSPQGSSYEQYF TGTGCCAGCAGTCCTCAGGGGTCTTCCTACGAGCAGTACTTC TRBV27 - TRBJ2-7 -
CASSLDRVWSETQYF TGTGCCAGCAGCTTAGACAGGGTATGGTCAGAGACCCAGTACTTC TRBV11-1 - TRBJ2-5 -
CASRPTSGGADEQFF TGTGCCAGCAGGCCAACTAGCGGGGGGGCCGATGAGCAGTTCTTC TRBV6-6 TRBD2 TRBJ2-1 -
CASSPIAGGRNEQFF TGTGCCAGCAGTCCGATAGCGGGGGGACGGAATGAGCAGTTCTTC TRBV27 TRBD2 TRBJ2-1 -
CASSEALAGGQETQYF TGTGCCAGCAGTGAAGCCCTAGCGGGGGGCCAAGAGACCCAGTACTTC TRBV6-1 TRBD2 TRBJ2-5 -
CASSPPRERSNTGELFF TGTGCCAGCAGCCCTCCAAGAGAGCGGTCGAACACCGGGGAGCTGTTTTTT TRBV7-6 - TRBJ2-2 few
CASSGIRVGTGVNTEAFF TGTGCCAGCAGTGGGATCCGAGTCGGGACAGGTGTGAACACTGAAGCTTTCTTT TRBV6-1 TRBD1 TRBJ1-1 -
CASSSNRGTGELFF TGTGCCAGCAGCTCGAACCGGGGCACCGGGGAGCTGTTTTTT TRBV7-2 - TRBJ2-2 few